The following is a T cell receptor (beta chain) sequence with its context. The antigen remains unidentified. Regions amplified from RNA transcripts were the TCR beta CDR3 regions. Using the HTBI primer set, a first-round RT-PCR was run on the TCR CDR3. MiXCR, applied by TCRdb to the multiplex PCR reads, yields one record per CDR3 protein. The sample gives roughly 700,000 distinct CDR3 sequences, 14% of which show up once; 10% to 13% is in the top ten. This sample was included in a study of T cells in Graves' hyperthyroidism and ophthalmopathy. Study as a whole: The blood sample was taken at first diagnosis, before treatment began. General study results and limits: Stable hyperthyroidism was told apart from ophthalmopathy by a model built on 13 V-J features.

V was clipped by 4 bases and J by 2 bases; unmatched bases: 8. The CDR3 runs 16 residues. Diagnostic assessment was based on clinical symptoms, serum thyroxine and TRAb, thyroid ultrasound and orbital computed tomography. The sample taken for sequencing was blood. This TCR came from a woman aged 18-30 years with Graves' hyperthyroidism. The chain couples TRBV12-3 or TRBV12-4 to TRBJ2-5; 9 bases map to TRBD1. CDR3 residues: CASSSRDREYQETQYF. The CDR3 DNA sequence: TGTGCCAGCAGTTCCCGGGACAGGGAGTATCAAGAGACCCAGTACTTC.